This TCR beta chain was captured in a study of CD4 T cells in relation to SARS-CoV-2 and coronaviruses. Study-level background: PBMCs were cultured with antigen for approximately nine days before TCR beta sequencing.

Survey-level TCR-beta sequencing used DNA from CEF-cultured naive and memory CD4+ T cells. The table came from immunoSEQ multiplex PCR; TCRdb's copy has only in-frame clones and leaves some out. The sample consists of approximately 41,000 clones, around 77% of them appearing once. With regard to this clone: Its antigen is unknown.

This clonotype originated in an adult with COVID-19. Source material: memory CD4+ T cells from PBMCs, cultured in vitro.

The CDR3 region is CASSQARAEETQYF. In DNA form, the CDR3 reads TGCGCCAGCAGCCAAGCTAGGGCGGAGGAGACCCAGTACTTC. The chain couples TRBV4-1 to TRBJ2-5; D not certain. This CDR3 is built from 14 residues. V dropped 1 base and J dropped 5 bases, with 11 bases sitting between them. Per the germline V gene, CDR1 is MGHRA and CDR2 is YSYEKL.